This is a list of T cell receptor beta chains from one sample in a study of shared clonotypes between healthy human individuals. Clones were sequenced by immunoSEQ multiplex PCR, and TCRdb holds only the in-frame ones, with some missing. Among some 2.1 million clones listed, 93% were seen once. Sequencing was carried out using naive CD8+ T cells from PBMCs. The receptors stem from a man younger than 35 in good health. Some clones in this sample may be carry-over from other donors' samples. Each CDR3 is given with its conserved first and last residue. A D gene is named only where the DNA matches it firmly. Only some rows state a clone size, as once, few, many or a class for expanded clones.

V gene: TRBV5-6
clone size: .
CDR3 length: 13
J gene: TRBJ2-5
D gene: .
CDR3 protein: CASSLEQEETQYF
CDR3 DNA: TGTGCCAGCAGCTTGGAACAGGAAGAGACCCAGTACTTC

V gene: TRBV10-1
clone size: .
CDR3 length: 14
J gene: TRBJ1-6
D gene: .
CDR3 protein: CASSESGLSATLHF
CDR3 DNA: TGCGCCAGCAGTGAGTCCGGATTGTCGGCTACCCTCCACTTT

V gene: TRBV27
clone size: .
CDR3 length: 14
J gene: TRBJ1-2
D gene: TRBD1
CDR3 protein: CASGYRGLDYGYTF
CDR3 DNA: TGTGCCAGCGGGTACAGGGGGTTGGACTATGGCTACACCTTC

V gene: TRBV27
clone size: .
CDR3 length: 13
J gene: TRBJ2-5
D gene: .
CDR3 protein: CASSLLTSETQYF
CDR3 DNA: TGTGCCAGCAGTTTATTGACCTCGGAGACCCAGTACTTC

V gene: TRBV7-9
clone size: .
CDR3 length: 11
J gene: TRBJ2-7
D gene: .
CDR3 protein: CASSLRGEQYF
CDR3 DNA: TGTGCCAGCAGCCTGCGAGGAGAGCAGTACTTC

V gene: TRBV27
clone size: .
CDR3 length: 14
J gene: TRBJ2-7
D gene: .
CDR3 protein: CASSFGDPDYEQYF
CDR3 DNA: TGTGCCAGCAGTTTTGGGGACCCAGACTACGAGCAGTACTTC

V gene: TRBV7-9
clone size: few
CDR3 length: 12
J gene: TRBJ1-1
D gene: .
CDR3 protein: CASSLRAAEAFF
CDR3 DNA: TGTGCCAGCAGCTTACGGGCAGCTGAAGCTTTCTTT

V gene: TRBV10-3
clone size: once
CDR3 length: 13
J gene: TRBJ2-5
D gene: .
CDR3 protein: CAISAVTQETQYF
CDR3 DNA: TGTGCCATCAGTGCGGTGACCCAAGAGACCCAGTACTTC

V gene: TRBV7-6
clone size: .
CDR3 length: 14
J gene: TRBJ2-1
D gene: TRBD1
CDR3 protein: CASSLEAPGQGQFF
CDR3 DNA: TGTGCCAGCAGCTTAGAGGCACCGGGACAGGGGCAGTTCTTC

V gene: TRBV27
clone size: .
CDR3 length: 12
J gene: TRBJ2-1
D gene: .
CDR3 protein: CASSSDPSSQFF
CDR3 DNA: TGTGCCAGCAGTTCCGACCCATCATCACAGTTCTTC

V gene: TRBV27
clone size: .
CDR3 length: 14
J gene: TRBJ1-2
D gene: .
CDR3 protein: CASSLYWGSYGYTF
CDR3 DNA: TGTGCCAGCAGCCTTTATTGGGGGTCCTATGGCTACACCTTC

V gene: TRBV7-9
clone size: .
CDR3 length: 14
J gene: TRBJ2-2
D gene: .
CDR3 protein: CASSEKGRVGELFF
CDR3 DNA: TGTGCCAGCAGCGAAAAGGGCAGGGTCGGGGAGCTGTTTTTT

V gene: TRBV28
clone size: .
CDR3 length: 13
J gene: TRBJ1-1
D gene: .
CDR3 protein: CASSLTPRTEAFF
CDR3 DNA: TGTGCCAGCAGTCTAACTCCGCGGACTGAAGCTTTCTTT

V gene: TRBV7-6
clone size: once
CDR3 length: 14
J gene: TRBJ1-1
D gene: .
CDR3 protein: CASSLFRENTEAFF
CDR3 DNA: TGTGCCAGCAGCTTATTCCGGGAAAACACTGAAGCTTTCTTT

V gene: TRBV2
clone size: .
CDR3 length: 13
J gene: TRBJ1-1
D gene: TRBD1
CDR3 protein: CASQGAANTEAFF
CDR3 DNA: TGTGCCAGCCAGGGGGCGGCGAACACTGAAGCTTTCTTT

V gene: TRBV27
clone size: once
CDR3 length: 16
J gene: TRBJ2-6
D gene: TRBD1
CDR3 protein: CASWGQGRTGANVLTF
CDR3 DNA: TGTGCCAGCTGGGGACAGGGGAGGACTGGGGCCAACGTCCTGACTTTC

V gene: TRBV27
clone size: .
CDR3 length: 14
J gene: TRBJ2-3
D gene: TRBD2
CDR3 protein: CASRSGTLTDTQYF
CDR3 DNA: TGTGCCAGCCGGAGCGGGACCCTAACAGATACGCAGTATTTT

V gene: TRBV13
clone size: once
CDR3 length: 14
J gene: TRBJ2-7
D gene: .
CDR3 protein: CASSLERDIDEQYF
CDR3 DNA: TGTGCCAGCAGCTTAGAGAGGGACATTGACGAGCAGTACTTC

V gene: TRBV7-2
clone size: .
CDR3 length: 16
J gene: TRBJ2-7
D gene: TRBD2
CDR3 protein: CASSTRAGGPSYEQYF
CDR3 DNA: TGTGCCAGCAGCACCCGAGCGGGAGGCCCCTCCTACGAGCAGTACTTC

V gene: TRBV19
clone size: .
CDR3 length: 11
J gene: TRBJ2-1
D gene: .
CDR3 protein: CASSWGDEQFF
CDR3 DNA: TGTGCCAGTAGTTGGGGGGATGAGCAGTTCTTC

V gene: TRBV6-5
clone size: .
CDR3 length: 11
J gene: TRBJ1-2
D gene: .
CDR3 protein: CATEAREGYTF
CDR3 DNA: TGTGCCACCGAGGCGCGAGAGGGCTACACCTTC

V gene: TRBV2
clone size: .
CDR3 length: 11
J gene: TRBJ1-1
D gene: .
CDR3 protein: CATLPRGGAFF
CDR3 DNA: TGTGCCACTCTACCCCGGGGGGGAGCTTTCTTT

V gene: TRBV28
clone size: .
CDR3 length: 13
J gene: TRBJ2-7
D gene: TRBD2
CDR3 protein: CASRTSGPYEQYF
CDR3 DNA: TGTGCCAGCAGGACTAGCGGTCCCTACGAGCAGTACTTC

V gene: TRBV5-1
clone size: .
CDR3 length: 15
J gene: TRBJ1-1
D gene: .
CDR3 protein: CASSLEGGVNTEAFF
CDR3 DNA: TGCGCCAGCAGCTTGGAAGGGGGGGTGAACACTGAAGCTTTCTTT

V gene: TRBV27
clone size: .
CDR3 length: 15
J gene: TRBJ1-1
D gene: TRBD1
CDR3 protein: CASSLIGGSNTEAFF
CDR3 DNA: TGTGCCAGCAGTTTGATAGGGGGCTCGAACACTGAAGCTTTCTTT

V gene: TRBV7-9
clone size: .
CDR3 length: 16
J gene: TRBJ2-2
D gene: TRBD2
CDR3 protein: CASSFRSSGSSGELFF
CDR3 DNA: TGTGCCAGCAGCTTCCGCTCTAGCGGGAGTTCCGGGGAGCTGTTTTTT

V gene: TRBV5-4
clone size: .
CDR3 length: 15
J gene: TRBJ2-6
D gene: .
CDR3 protein: CASSFQSSGANVLTF
CDR3 DNA: TGTGCCAGCAGCTTCCAGTCTTCTGGGGCCAACGTCCTGACTTTC

V gene: TRBV28
clone size: .
CDR3 length: 16
J gene: TRBJ2-7
D gene: TRBD2
CDR3 protein: CASRTPLAGDTHEQYF
CDR3 DNA: TGTGCCAGCCGGACACCCTTAGCGGGAGACACCCACGAGCAGTACTTC

V gene: TRBV29-1
clone size: .
CDR3 length: 11
J gene: TRBJ2-1
D gene: .
CDR3 protein: CSVGLGLEQFF
CDR3 DNA: TGCAGCGTTGGACTAGGGCTTGAGCAGTTCTTC

V gene: TRBV7-8
clone size: .
CDR3 length: 22
J gene: TRBJ2-3
D gene: TRBD2
CDR3 protein: CASSYPGAASGRGGARADTQYF
CDR3 DNA: TGTGCCAGCAGTTACCCCGGCGCGGCCAGCGGGAGAGGGGGGGCCCGGGCAGATACGCAGTATTTT

V gene: TRBV7-2
clone size: .
CDR3 length: 14
J gene: TRBJ2-2
D gene: .
CDR3 protein: CASSNRVNTGELFF
CDR3 DNA: TGTGCCAGCAGCAACAGGGTGAACACCGGGGAGCTGTTTTTT

V gene: TRBV27
clone size: .
CDR3 length: 15
J gene: TRBJ2-1
D gene: TRBD2
CDR3 protein: CASTHDTSEYNEQFF
CDR3 DNA: TGTGCCAGCACCCATGACACTAGCGAGTACAATGAGCAGTTCTTC

V gene: TRBV10-3
clone size: .
CDR3 length: 13
J gene: TRBJ1-2
D gene: .
CDR3 protein: CAITRGGIYGYTF
CDR3 DNA: TGTGCCATCACCCGAGGGGGGATCTATGGCTACACCTTC

V gene: TRBV28
clone size: once
CDR3 length: 15
J gene: TRBJ2-7
D gene: .
CDR3 protein: CASSFSADLFYEQYF
CDR3 DNA: TGTGCCAGCAGTTTTAGCGCGGACTTATTCTACGAGCAGTACTTC

V gene: TRBV28
clone size: .
CDR3 length: 16
J gene: TRBJ2-1
D gene: .
CDR3 protein: CASSLSIRLGDNEQFF
CDR3 DNA: TGTGCCAGCAGTTTAAGTATACGACTCGGGGACAATGAGCAGTTCTTC

V gene: TRBV11-2
clone size: .
CDR3 length: 16
J gene: TRBJ2-2
D gene: .
CDR3 protein: CASSLDPVLITGELFF
CDR3 DNA: TGTGCCAGCAGCTTAGATCCGGTTCTTATCACCGGGGAGCTGTTTTTT

V gene: TRBV11-2
clone size: .
CDR3 length: 15
J gene: TRBJ2-7
D gene: TRBD2
CDR3 protein: CASSSGLAEGVEQYF
CDR3 DNA: TGTGCCAGCAGCTCCGGACTAGCGGAAGGAGTAGAGCAGTACTTC

V gene: TRBV19
clone size: .
CDR3 length: 13
J gene: TRBJ2-7
D gene: TRBD1
CDR3 protein: CATGTGSSYEQYF
CDR3 DNA: TGTGCCACCGGGACAGGGTCCTCCTACGAGCAGTACTTC

V gene: TRBV4-2
clone size: .
CDR3 length: 13
J gene: TRBJ2-5
D gene: TRBD1
CDR3 protein: CASSQDRGETQYF
CDR3 DNA: TGTGCCAGCAGCCAGGACAGGGGAGAGACCCAGTACTTC

V gene: TRBV27
clone size: .
CDR3 length: 14
J gene: TRBJ2-1
D gene: TRBD2
CDR3 protein: CASSWTSVYNEQFF
CDR3 DNA: TGTGCCAGCAGTTGGACTAGCGTTTACAATGAGCAGTTCTTC

V gene: TRBV7-9
clone size: .
CDR3 length: 15
J gene: TRBJ1-4
D gene: TRBD1
CDR3 protein: CASSSRGQGYEKLFF
CDR3 DNA: TGTGCCAGCAGCTCCCGGGGACAGGGGTATGAAAAACTGTTTTTT

V gene: TRBV28
clone size: .
CDR3 length: 14
J gene: TRBJ2-7
D gene: TRBD2
CDR3 protein: CASSLRSGSYEQYF
CDR3 DNA: TGTGCCAGCAGTTTGCGGAGCGGGAGCTACGAGCAGTACTTC

V gene: TRBV19
clone size: .
CDR3 length: 14
J gene: TRBJ2-7
D gene: TRBD2
CDR3 protein: CASRVLAGAGEQYF
CDR3 DNA: TGTGCCAGTAGGGTCCTAGCGGGAGCCGGCGAGCAGTACTTC

V gene: TRBV15
clone size: .
CDR3 length: 17
J gene: TRBJ2-1
D gene: .
CDR3 protein: CATSRVRTGSSYNEQFF
CDR3 DNA: TGTGCCACCAGCAGAGTGAGGACGGGGAGCTCCTACAATGAGCAGTTCTTC

V gene: TRBV6-6
clone size: .
CDR3 length: 12
J gene: TRBJ1-4
D gene: .
CDR3 protein: CASSSVNEKLFF
CDR3 DNA: TGTGCCAGCAGTTCCGTTAATGAAAAACTGTTTTTT

V gene: TRBV2
clone size: .
CDR3 length: 16
J gene: TRBJ2-7
D gene: TRBD1
CDR3 protein: CASSEGSTGVSYEQYF
CDR3 DNA: TGTGCCAGCAGTGAAGGCAGTACAGGGGTGTCCTACGAGCAGTACTTC

V gene: TRBV9
clone size: .
CDR3 length: 14
J gene: TRBJ2-1
D gene: TRBD2
CDR3 protein: CASSVAGVYNEQFF
CDR3 DNA: TGTGCCAGCAGCGTCGCGGGAGTCTACAATGAGCAGTTCTTC

V gene: TRBV5-6
clone size: .
CDR3 length: 15
J gene: TRBJ2-7
D gene: TRBD2
CDR3 protein: CASSPSGGSSYEQYF
CDR3 DNA: TGTGCCAGCAGCCCAAGCGGGGGCAGCTCCTACGAGCAGTACTTC

V gene: TRBV9
clone size: .
CDR3 length: 16
J gene: TRBJ2-1
D gene: TRBD2
CDR3 protein: CASSESLADNYNEQFF
CDR3 DNA: TGTGCCAGCAGCGAGTCACTAGCGGATAACTACAATGAGCAGTTCTTC

V gene: TRBV16
clone size: .
CDR3 length: 13
J gene: TRBJ1-1
D gene: .
CDR3 protein: CASSQFDRGEAFF
CDR3 DNA: TGTGCCAGCAGCCAATTCGACCGTGGTGAAGCTTTCTTT

V gene: TRBV4-2
clone size: .
CDR3 length: 15
J gene: TRBJ2-3
D gene: .
CDR3 protein: CASGPTEGLADTQYF
CDR3 DNA: TGTGCCAGCGGCCCGACGGAGGGCCTGGCAGATACGCAGTATTTT

V gene: TRBV6-1
clone size: once
CDR3 length: 14
J gene: TRBJ1-2
D gene: TRBD1
CDR3 protein: CASSEGGGYYGYTF
CDR3 DNA: TGTGCCAGCAGTGAGGGAGGGGGCTACTATGGCTACACCTTC

V gene: TRBV28
clone size: once
CDR3 length: 14
J gene: TRBJ2-3
D gene: .
CDR3 protein: CASSDPYSTDTQYF
CDR3 DNA: TGTGCCAGCAGTGACCCATATAGCACAGATACGCAGTATTTT

V gene: TRBV7-9
clone size: once
CDR3 length: 13
J gene: TRBJ1-1
D gene: .
CDR3 protein: CASSLVIRTEAFF
CDR3 DNA: TGTGCCAGCAGCTTAGTTATTCGAACTGAAGCTTTCTTT

V gene: TRBV19
clone size: .
CDR3 length: 15
J gene: TRBJ1-1
D gene: .
CDR3 protein: CASSIGRAWNTEAFF
CDR3 DNA: TGTGCCAGTAGTATAGGGCGGGCCTGGAACACTGAAGCTTTCTTT

V gene: TRBV15
clone size: .
CDR3 length: 15
J gene: TRBJ2-2
D gene: .
CDR3 protein: CATSRDTPNTGELFF
CDR3 DNA: TGTGCCACCAGTAGGGACACGCCGAACACCGGGGAGCTGTTTTTT

V gene: TRBV11-3
clone size: once
CDR3 length: 15
J gene: TRBJ2-1
D gene: .
CDR3 protein: CASSASSSSYNEQFF
CDR3 DNA: TGTGCCAGCAGCGCTTCATCCAGCTCCTACAATGAGCAGTTCTTC